This entry lists 22 T cell receptor beta chains sequenced from one sample in a study of beta chain features in type 1 diabetes. Expressed TCRB transcripts were sequenced because the isolated RNA had all been reverse transcribed beforehand. Assay: immunoSEQ multiplex PCR; the TCRdb copy retains only in-frame clones and omits some. The sample holds fewer than 200,000 clones, about 12% seen once. The sample comprised central memory CD4+ T cells from blood. These receptors came from a woman under 30 in good health.

This clone was counted a few times. The chain uses TRBV29-1 and TRBJ2-7; D unclear. V lost 2 bases to trimming and J lost 0 bases, with 5 bases between them. Germline assignment: CDR1 SQVTM and CDR2 ANQGSEA. This CDR3 has 12 residues. The CDR3, as DNA: TGCAGCGTTGAAATAAACTCCTACGAGCAGTACTTC. Protein: CSVEINSYEQYF.

This clone has a handful of counts. The rearrangement joins TRBV28 to TRBJ1-1, with D perhaps TRBD1 (5 bases). V dropped 3 bases and J dropped 5 bases, with 10 bases sitting between them. This CDR3 region has 13 residues. Germline V gene sequence: CDR1 MDHEN, CDR2 SYDVKM. The CDR3 coding sequence is TGTGCCAGCAGTTTTGTTGACAGAACTGAAGCTTTCTTT. Translated: CASSFVDRTEAFF.

This clone was counted only a few times. J is TRBJ1-3 and V is TRBV30; D is uncertain. The germline V gene has CDR1 GTSNPN and CDR2 SVGIG (reference sequence). This CDR3 contains 11 residues. Trimming removed 3 bases from V and 7 bases from J, with 7 bases in between. As DNA, the CDR3 is TGTGCCTGGAGATTGGCCAACACCATATATTTT. This gives the protein CAWRLANTIYF. Together with reference TRBV30 and TRBJ1-3, the CDR3 gives the full variable domain: SQTIHQWPATLVQPVGSPLSLECTVEGTSNPNLYWYRQAAGRGLQLLFYSVGIGQISSEVPQNLSASRPQDRQFILSSKKLLLSDSGFYLCAWRLANTIYFGEGSWLTVV.

This clone was seen only a few times. The chain has TRBV7-9 and TRBJ2-5, with 9 positions matching TRBD1. Unmatched junction bases numbered 10, after V lost 7 bases and J lost 4 bases. This CDR3 region has 15 residues. CDR1 and CDR2 from the germline V gene are SEHNR and FQNEAQ (reference sequence). The CDR3 DNA is TGTGCCAGCAACGAACAGGGGGCAGGAGGAGAGACCCAGTACTTC. Protein sequence: CASNEQGAGGETQYF. The entire variable domain, with the rest obtained from reference TRBV7-9 and TRBJ2-5, is as follows: DTGVSQNPRHKITKRGQNVTFRCDPISEHNRLYWYRQTLGQGPEFLTYFQNEAQLEKSRLLSDRFSAERPKGSFSTLEIQRTEQGDSAMYLCASNEQGAGGETQYFGPGTRLLVL.

This clone was recorded a few times. This chain links TRBV6-5 with TRBJ2-7, with D uncertain. V lost 5 bases and J 4 bases, leaving 12 bases between the germline ends. There are 13 residues in the CDR3. Germline CDR1 reads MNHEY; CDR2 reads SVGAGI. CDR3 nucleotide sequence: TGTGCCAGCAGTGACCCTTGGGCATACGAGCAGTACTTC. Translating it yields CASSDPWAYEQYF.

V gene TRBV4-2 combines with J gene TRBJ1-5; 9 bases agree with TRBD1. Germline V gives CDR1 LGHNA, CDR2 YNFKEQ. V trimming: 1 base; J trimming: 6 bases; junction bases outside the gene matches: 7. There are 16 residues in the CDR3. CDR3 sequence reads: CASSQGSSTGGQPQHF. CDR3 in DNA: TGTGCCAGCAGCCAAGGTTCTTCGACAGGGGGTCAGCCCCAGCATTTT.

This clone was seen a handful of times. This sequence joins TRBV4-3 and TRBJ2-7; the D gene is possibly TRBD2 (5 bases). Trimming cost V 4 bases and J 7 bases, with 14 bases left between them. CDR3 length: 13 residues. Germline V gene data show CDR1 as LGHNA and CDR2 as YSLEER. The CDR3 nucleotides read TGCGCCAGCAGCCTCGGGGATTCCGGGGAGCAGTACTTC. This sequence encodes CASSLGDSGEQYF.

V and J are TRBV18 and TRBJ2-1; 11 bases match TRBD2. The CDR3 totals 15 residues. CDR1 and CDR2 from the germline V gene are KGHSH and LQKENI. V was pared by 2 bases and J by 7 bases, with 4 bases of the junction left unmatched. Here the CDR3 DNA reads TGTGCCAGCTCACCAATAGCGGGAGGGCCAAATGAGCAGTTCTTC. Its translation is CASSPIAGGPNEQFF.

The sample holds a few counts of this clone. This chain uses TRBV5-1 with TRBJ2-5, with TRBD2 matching over 8 bases. Germline lookup yields CDR1 SGHRS and CDR2 YFSETQ. V lost 0 bases to trimming and J lost 4 bases; unmatched junction nucleotides: 11. The length of the CDR3 is 17 residues. The DNA of the CDR3 is TGCGCCAGCAGCTTGGCGAGCGGGAGTTTTGACGGAGAGACCCAGTACTTC. Its protein is CASSLASGSFDGETQYF.

This clone appeared a few times. The chain is built from TRBV18 and TRBJ2-1, with 9 bases fitting TRBD2. V lost 0 bases to trimming and J lost 4 bases; unmatched junction nucleotides: 1. Germline loops: CDR1 KGHSH, CDR2 LQKENI. The CDR3 runs to 15 residues. The CDR3 loop reads CASSPPGLAYNEQFF. CDR3 coding DNA: TGTGCCAGCTCACCACCGGGACTAGCTTACAATGAGCAGTTCTTC.

In this sample, this clone turned up a few times. The chain joins TRBV5-4 to TRBJ2-7; 9 positions match TRBD2. J was trimmed by 6 bases and V by 4 bases; bases with no gene match: 17. CDR3 length: 17 amino acids. The germline V gene has CDR1 SGHNT and CDR2 YYREEE (reference sequence). The CDR3 loop is CASSQDAPSGIRREQYF. CDR3 in DNA: TGTGCCAGCAGCCAAGATGCGCCTAGCGGGATCCGGCGCGAGCAGTACTTC. Looking up the rest from reference TRBV5-4 and TRBJ2-7 gives the full variable domain: ETGVTQSPTHLIKTRGQQVTLRCSSQSGHNTVSWYQQALGQGPQFIFQYYREEENGRGNFPPRFSGLQFPNYSSELNVNALELDDSALYLCASSQDAPSGIRREQYFGPGTRLTVT.

V and J are TRBV5-1 and TRBJ2-7, with TRBD2 identical over 8 bases. CDR1 and CDR2 (germline): SGHRS, YFSETQ. V was pared by 3 bases and J by 7 bases, with 6 bases of the junction left unmatched. The CDR3 is 13 amino acids. CDR3 protein: CASSSGLGREQYF. The CDR3 region has the DNA TGCGCCAGCAGCTCGGGACTAGGACGGGAGCAGTACTTC.

This clone was detected a few times. The rearrangement uses TRBV7-3 and TRBJ2-1; 9 nucleotides match TRBD2. The ends lost 1 base at V and 7 bases at J; junction bases unmatched: 14. This CDR3 is 18 amino acids long. From germline, CDR1 is SGHTA and CDR2 FQGTGA. The CDR3 region has the DNA TGTGCCAGCAGCTTAATGTTATTGAGTAGCGGGAGTCGGAATGAGCAGTTCTTC. It encodes CASSLMLLSSGSRNEQFF.

V usage is TRBV4-3 and J usage is TRBJ1-2; TRBD1 might be the D (6 bases). CDR1 LGHNA and CDR2 YSLEER come from the germline V gene. CDR3 length: 17 residues. V gave up 4 bases and J gave up 5 bases, with 23 bases separating them. The CDR3, as DNA: TGCGCCAGCAGCCTAACCGAGAACGAACAGGGTTTGTATGGCTACACCTTC. Translated, it gives CASSLTENEQGLYGYTF.

The chain uses TRBV20-1 and TRBJ1-2, with D maybe TRBD1 (5 bases). V lost 4 bases, J lost 13 bases, and 16 bases lay in between. CDR3 length: 11 residues. Germline lookup yields CDR1 DFQATT and CDR2 SNEGSKA (reference sequence). CDR3 sequence reads: CSATRDSVPTF. CDR3 nucleotides: TGCAGTGCTACCAGGGACTCAGTTCCCACCTTC.

The V call is TRBV5-1, the J call TRBJ2-5, with 10 positions matching TRBD2. With 4 bases clipped from V and 5 bases from J, the junction kept 14 bases outside the gene matches. The CDR3 extends over 17 amino acids. Per the germline V gene, CDR1 is SGHRS and CDR2 is YFSETQ. The CDR3 spells CASSAQGVAGGEETQYF. The CDR3 DNA reads TGCGCCAGCAGCGCTCAAGGTGTAGCGGGAGGAGAGGAGACCCAGTACTTC.

This clone was observed a handful of times. This chain connects TRBV7-8 to TRBJ2-7, with 7 positions matching TRBD2. The CDR3 is 15 amino acids. The V and J ends lost 1 base and 7 bases, in that order; junction bases with no gene match: 10. Germline V gives CDR1 SGHVS, CDR2 FQNEAQ. CDR3 sequence (DNA): TGTGCCAGCAGCTTAGTGGGGGGGAGGGTCGGGGAGCAGTACTTC. It encodes CASSLVGGRVGEQYF. Full variable domain (missing parts from reference TRBV7-8 and TRBJ2-7): GAGVSQSPRYKVAKRGQDVALRCDPISGHVSLFWYQQALGQGPEFLTYFQNEAQLDKSGLPSDRFFAERPEGSVSTLKIQRTQQEDSAVYLCASSLVGGRVGEQYFGPGTRLTVT.

This clone was recorded a few times. This sequence joins TRBV7-2 and TRBJ2-7; D may be TRBD1 (6 bases). V lost 1 base, J lost 3 bases, and 16 bases lay in between. The germline gives CDR1 SGHTA, CDR2 FQGNSA. CDR3 length: 16 residues. CDR3 amino acids: CASSLGSSGAYYEQYF. The CDR3 DNA sequence: TGTGCCAGCAGCTTAGGTTCCTCAGGGGCCTACTACGAGCAGTACTTC.

In its sample, this clone was seen many times. This chain connects TRBV9 to TRBJ2-7; 11 bases map to TRBD2. CDR1 SGDLS and CDR2 YYNGEE come from the germline V gene. This CDR3 is built from 17 residues. With 3 bases clipped from V and 5 bases from J, the junction kept 13 bases outside the gene matches. CDR3 amino acids: CASSADPLAGGLHEQYF. CDR3 sequence (DNA): TGTGCCAGCAGCGCCGACCCATTAGCGGGAGGGCTCCACGAGCAGTACTTC.

The rearrangement links TRBV18 to TRBJ2-7; weak D call: TRBD1 (5 bases). Germline CDR1 KGHSH, CDR2 LQKENI. Between the trimmed V and J ends, which lost 3 bases and 6 bases, there was a span of 15 bases. This CDR3 contains 14 residues. This CDR3 reads CASSPAGNPSEQYF. DNA for the CDR3: TGTGCCAGCTCACCCGCAGGGAACCCTTCCGAGCAGTACTTC.

This clone showed up just a few times. The chain has TRBV11-2 and TRBJ1-6, with unresolved D. Germline CDR1 reads SGHAT; CDR2 reads FQNNGV. V was shortened by 2 bases and J by 5 bases, with 4 bases between the two germline ends. The CDR3 is 13 residues long. This CDR3 is CASSLTDNSPLHF. CDR3 in DNA: TGTGCCAGCAGCTTAACAGATAATTCACCCCTCCACTTT.

This clone was counted a few times. The chain employs TRBV13 and TRBJ1-5; D not certain. The germline gives CDR1 PRHDT, CDR2 FYEKMQ (reference sequence). V was cut by 1 base and J by 2 bases, with 12 bases left in between. This CDR3 has 16 amino acids. CDR3 coding DNA: TGTGCCAGCAGCTTAGCGCGGGGTAGTGGCAATCAGCCCCAGCATTTT. Protein sequence: CASSLARGSGNQPQHF.